Listed below are T cell receptor beta chains from one sample, sequenced in a study of shared clonotypes between healthy human individuals. Sequencing used immunoSEQ multiplex PCR; TCRdb keeps in-frame clones, though not all of them. This sample has 2 million to 2.5 million clones, with under 95% found just once. Input material: naive CD4+ T cells from PBMCs. The source is a man aged 18 to 29 in good health. Some clones in this sample may be carry-over from other donors' samples. Each CDR3 is given with its conserved first and last residue. D genes are given only for firm matches. Only some rows state a clone size, as once, few, many or a class for expanded clones.

v_gene: TRBV28
d_gene: TRBD2
j_gene: TRBJ2-3
abundance: .
len: 16
CDR3aa: CASSRKLAGTTDTQYF
CDR3nt: TGTGCCAGCAGTCGAAAACTAGCGGGAACCACAGATACGCAGTATTTT

v_gene: TRBV5-1
d_gene: TRBD1
j_gene: TRBJ2-2
abundance: .
len: 15
CDR3aa: CASSPPDRDAGELFF
CDR3nt: TGCGCCAGCAGCCCTCCGGACAGGGATGCCGGGGAGCTGTTTTTT

v_gene: TRBV14
d_gene: .
j_gene: TRBJ2-5
abundance: .
len: 12
CDR3aa: CASSQLQETQYF
CDR3nt: TGTGCCAGCAGCCAACTACAAGAGACCCAGTACTTC

v_gene: TRBV15
d_gene: .
j_gene: TRBJ1-1
abundance: .
len: 14
CDR3aa: CATSRDVGDTEAFF
CDR3nt: TGTGCCACCAGCAGGGACGTAGGGGACACTGAAGCTTTCTTT

v_gene: TRBV6-5
d_gene: TRBD1
j_gene: TRBJ2-3
abundance: .
len: 15
CDR3aa: CASSYRGQGPDTQYF
CDR3nt: TGTGCCAGCAGTTACAGGGGACAGGGTCCAGATACGCAGTATTTT

v_gene: TRBV15
d_gene: .
j_gene: TRBJ2-2
abundance: few
len: 13
CDR3aa: CATSRDKIGELFF
CDR3nt: TGTGCCACCAGCAGAGATAAAATCGGGGAGCTGTTTTTT

v_gene: TRBV7-2
d_gene: .
j_gene: TRBJ2-3
abundance: .
len: 14
CDR3aa: CASSLVGPGDTQYF
CDR3nt: TGTGCCAGCAGCTTAGTAGGGCCGGGAGATACGCAGTATTTT

v_gene: TRBV5-1
d_gene: .
j_gene: TRBJ2-7
abundance: .
len: 14
CDR3aa: CASSPQGAPDEQYF
CDR3nt: TGCGCCAGCAGCCCTCAGGGCGCGCCGGACGAGCAGTACTTC

v_gene: TRBV28
d_gene: TRBD1
j_gene: TRBJ1-2
abundance: .
len: 15
CDR3aa: CASSLRRDRADGYTF
CDR3nt: TGTGCCAGCAGTTTAAGACGGGACAGGGCGGATGGCTACACCTTC

v_gene: TRBV21-1
d_gene: .
j_gene: TRBJ2-7
abundance: .
len: 17
CDR3aa: CASSKGNSGSSSYEQYF
CDR3nt: TGTGCCAGCAGCAAAGGAAATAGCGGGAGTAGCTCCTACGAGCAGTACTTC

v_gene: TRBV18
d_gene: TRBD1
j_gene: TRBJ2-7
abundance: .
len: 15
CDR3aa: CASSPQGAPPYEQYF
CDR3nt: TGTGCCAGCTCACCACAGGGGGCGCCCCCGTACGAGCAGTACTTC

v_gene: TRBV9
d_gene: TRBD2
j_gene: TRBJ2-1
abundance: .
len: 15
CDR3aa: CASSVGAGRVDEQFF
CDR3nt: TGTGCCAGCAGCGTCGGGGCAGGGAGGGTGGATGAGCAGTTCTTC

v_gene: TRBV7-3
d_gene: .
j_gene: TRBJ2-5
abundance: .
len: 15
CDR3aa: CASSPGTNGGETQYF
CDR3nt: TGTGCCAGCAGCCCTGGGACAAATGGAGGGGAGACCCAGTACTTC

v_gene: TRBV28
d_gene: .
j_gene: TRBJ1-2
abundance: .
len: 12
CDR3aa: CASRSPNYGYTF
CDR3nt: TGTGCCAGCAGGTCTCCGAACTATGGCTACACCTTC

v_gene: TRBV27
d_gene: .
j_gene: TRBJ1-1
abundance: .
len: 13
CDR3aa: CASSQWGGTEAFF
CDR3nt: TGTGCCAGCAGTCAATGGGGGGGCACTGAAGCTTTCTTT

v_gene: TRBV27
d_gene: TRBD2
j_gene: TRBJ2-7
abundance: .
len: 15
CDR3aa: CASSRGGRAEGEQYF
CDR3nt: TGTGCCAGCAGTCGTGGCGGGAGGGCCGAAGGCGAGCAGTACTTC

v_gene: TRBV14
d_gene: .
j_gene: TRBJ2-7
abundance: .
len: 12
CDR3aa: CASSQVESMQYF
CDR3nt: TGTGCCAGCAGCCAAGTCGAGTCGATGCAGTACTTC

v_gene: TRBV27
d_gene: .
j_gene: TRBJ2-1
abundance: .
len: 13
CDR3aa: CASSLGRRREQFF
CDR3nt: TGTGCCAGCAGTTTAGGAAGGCGGCGGGAGCAGTTCTTC

v_gene: TRBV28
d_gene: .
j_gene: TRBJ2-2
abundance: .
len: 15
CDR3aa: CASSFPLEGGGELFF
CDR3nt: TGTGCCAGCAGTTTTCCCCTAGAAGGGGGCGGGGAGCTGTTTTTT

v_gene: TRBV6-5
d_gene: .
j_gene: TRBJ1-2
abundance: few
len: 13
CDR3aa: CASSYSAGFGYTF
CDR3nt: TGTGCCAGCAGTTACTCTGCTGGATTTGGCTACACCTTC

v_gene: TRBV5-4
d_gene: .
j_gene: TRBJ2-5
abundance: .
len: 15
CDR3aa: CASSDGTGAGETQYF
CDR3nt: TGTGCCAGCAGCGATGGAACAGGGGCGGGGGAGACCCAGTACTTC

v_gene: TRBV5-4
d_gene: .
j_gene: TRBJ2-7
abundance: .
len: 15
CDR3aa: CASSVRGGTSYEQYF
CDR3nt: TGTGCCAGCAGCGTGCGAGGGGGGACTTCCTACGAGCAGTACTTC

v_gene: TRBV7-9
d_gene: .
j_gene: TRBJ2-3
abundance: .
len: 13
CDR3aa: CASSTRLADTQYF
CDR3nt: TGTGCCAGCAGCACTAGACTAGCAGATACGCAGTATTTT

v_gene: TRBV7-2
d_gene: .
j_gene: TRBJ1-1
abundance: .
len: 14
CDR3aa: CASSLVADVTEAFF
CDR3nt: TGTGCCAGCAGCTTAGTGGCGGACGTCACTGAAGCTTTCTTT

v_gene: TRBV28
d_gene: .
j_gene: TRBJ1-1
abundance: .
len: 12
CDR3aa: CASSGGYTEAFF
CDR3nt: TGTGCCAGCAGTGGGGGGTATACTGAAGCTTTCTTT

v_gene: TRBV7-3
d_gene: TRBD1
j_gene: TRBJ2-3
abundance: .
len: 15
CDR3aa: CASSQQGAVTDTQYF
CDR3nt: TGTGCCAGCAGCCAACAGGGGGCGGTCACAGATACGCAGTATTTT

v_gene: TRBV4-1
d_gene: TRBD2
j_gene: TRBJ2-5
abundance: .
len: 15
CDR3aa: CASSQGWTSEETQYF
CDR3nt: TGCGCCAGCAGCCAAGGTTGGACTAGCGAAGAGACCCAGTACTTC

v_gene: TRBV27
d_gene: .
j_gene: TRBJ2-2
abundance: .
len: 15
CDR3aa: CASSLTAANTGELFF
CDR3nt: TGTGCCAGCAGTTTGACGGCAGCGAACACCGGGGAGCTGTTTTTT

v_gene: TRBV28
d_gene: .
j_gene: TRBJ1-5
abundance: .
len: 14
CDR3aa: CASSSWDTNQPQHF
CDR3nt: TGTGCCAGCAGTTCATGGGACACCAATCAGCCCCAGCATTTT

v_gene: TRBV13
d_gene: .
j_gene: TRBJ1-1
abundance: .
len: 14
CDR3aa: CASSPVGGNTEAFF
CDR3nt: TGTGCCAGCAGCCCCGTGGGAGGGAACACTGAAGCTTTCTTT

v_gene: TRBV7-8
d_gene: .
j_gene: TRBJ1-1
abundance: .
len: 13
CDR3aa: CASSSGVGTEAFF
CDR3nt: TGTGCCAGCAGCTCCGGGGTGGGGACTGAAGCTTTCTTT

v_gene: TRBV9
d_gene: TRBD2
j_gene: TRBJ2-7
abundance: .
len: 14
CDR3aa: CASSSLGSGGEQYF
CDR3nt: TGTGCCAGCAGTTCCCTGGGTAGCGGGGGGGAGCAGTACTTC